One sample yielded the 29 T cell receptor beta chains listed below, sequenced in a study of long-term antiretroviral therapy in people with HIV. The libraries were made with immunoSEQ v3.0 at survey level. Sequencing used immunoSEQ multiplex PCR; TCRdb keeps in-frame clones, though not all of them. Of approximately 31,000 clones in the sample, roughly 97% were seen once. Material: unsorted PBMCs, obtained 6.9 years after starting antiretroviral therapy. Receptors originate from a young man with HIV.

This rearrangement joins TRBV9 to TRBJ2-2; no clear D. The length of the CDR3 is 13 residues. Per germline, CDR1 SGDLS and CDR2 YYNGEE. Deletions cut 3 bases from V and 6 bases from J, with 9 bases between. CDR3 DNA: TGTGCCAGCAGCGCGTTTTCGTCCGGGGAGCTGTTTTTT. This encodes CASSAFSSGELFF.

The chain combines TRBV7-6 with TRBJ2-5, with D perhaps matching TRBD1 (5 bases). Trimming shortened V by 4 bases and J by 7 bases, and 13 bases separated the two germline ends. Germline CDR1 reads SGHVS; CDR2 reads FNYEAQ. This CDR3 comprises 13 residues. The CDR3 loop is CASSSGALGTQYF. CDR3 in DNA: TGTGCCAGCAGCTCTGGGGCATTGGGGACCCAGTACTTC.

The chain employs TRBV29-1 and TRBJ2-3; D is uncertain. In germline, CDR1 is SQVTM, CDR2 ANQGSEA. CDR3 length: 10 residues. V was clipped by 6 bases and J by 6 bases, with 7 bases between them. For the CDR3, the DNA is TGCAGCGTGGCGGAGGATACGCAGTATTTT. Translated: CSVAEDTQYF.

The chain has TRBV5-4 and TRBJ1-3, with D possibly being TRBD1 (5 bases). This CDR3 is 17 amino acids long. Germline CDR1 SGHNT, CDR2 YYREEE (reference sequence). Trimming left V 1 base short and J 4 bases short, with 18 bases between. This chain's CDR3 is CASSLYRSEVLGNTIYF. DNA of the CDR3: TGTGCCAGCAGCTTGTACAGGTCAGAGGTCTTGGGAAACACCATATATTTT.

Worth noting for this clone: At one boundary the junction diverges from the germline segment, which might be a read error. The chain employs TRBV7-7 and TRBJ1-3; 9 bases are shared with TRBD1. Germline CDR1 reads SSHAT; CDR2 reads FNYEAQ (reference sequence). This CDR3 has 15 residues. CDR3 sequence (DNA): TGTGCTAGCAGCCAGGACAGGGGTGACGGAAACACCATATATTTT. Translating it yields CASSQDRGDGNTIYF.

The V call is TRBV7-9, the J call TRBJ2-2; no firm D call. This CDR3 is 12 amino acids long. Germline V gives CDR1 SEHNR, CDR2 FQNEAQ (reference sequence). Between the trimmed V and J ends, which lost 6 bases and 7 bases, there was a span of 9 bases. In DNA, the CDR3 is TGTGCCAGCAGTCCAGACGGCGGGGAGCTGTTTTTT. Its protein product is CASSPDGGELFF. Variable domain in full (rest from reference TRBV7-9 and TRBJ2-2): DTGVSQNPRHKITKRGQNVTFRCDPISEHNRLYWYRQTLGQGPEFLTYFQNEAQLEKSRLLSDRFSAERPKGSFSTLEIQRTEQGDSAMYLCASSPDGGELFFGEGSRLTVL.

The rearrangement joins TRBV29-1 to TRBJ1-1; D gene ambiguous. The CDR3 has 12 amino acids. CDR1 and CDR2 (germline): SQVTM, ANQGSEA. Trimming left V 6 bases short and J 6 bases short, with 14 bases between. The CDR3 spells CSVIPSAAEAFF. Here the CDR3 DNA reads TGCAGCGTCATCCCTAGTGCCGCTGAAGCTTTCTTT.

The gene calls are TRBV7-6 and TRBJ1-4; 9 bases agree with TRBD1. Per the germline V gene, CDR1 is SGHVS and CDR2 is FNYEAQ. With V trimmed by 3 bases and J by 11 bases, 13 bases remained unmatched. CDR3 length: 16 amino acids. CDR3 DNA: TGTGCCAGCAGCTTCCACAGGGGGCGGAACTCTACGAAACTGTTTTTT. It encodes CASSFHRGRNSTKLFF.

This clone has just one count. The chain recombines TRBV11-1 with TRBJ2-2; 8 nucleotides agree with TRBD1. Germline V gene lookup returns CDR1 SGHAT and CDR2 FQDESV (reference sequence). The CDR3 extends over 15 amino acids. V shed 5 bases, J shed 1 base, and the junction held 3 bases outside the gene matches. The CDR3 DNA is TGTGCCAGCAGCCCGACAGGGGAGAACACCGGGGAGCTGTTTTTT. Encoded protein: CASSPTGENTGELFF.

The genes are TRBV11-3 and TRBJ2-2; possibly TRBD2 for D (5 bases). Trimming pared 1 base from V and 4 bases from J, leaving 7 bases between. Germline CDR1 is SGHNT and CDR2 is YENEEA. This CDR3 spans 14 amino acids. The chain's CDR3 is CASSLGGPTGELFF. The CDR3 bases are TGTGCCAGCAGCTTAGGCGGGCCCACCGGGGAGCTGTTTTTT.

In its sample, this clone was seen a few times. The chain combines TRBV19 with TRBJ1-1; D may be TRBD1 (6 bases). The germline V gene encodes CDR1 LNHDA and CDR2 SQIVND (reference sequence). This CDR3 contains 15 residues. V was cut by 5 bases and J by 0 bases, with 13 bases left in between. The CDR3 coding sequence is TGTGCCAGTAGTTCGAGGACAGCCGTGAACACTGAAGCTTTCTTT. Protein: CASSSRTAVNTEAFF.

The rearrangement joins TRBV7-8 to TRBJ2-5; D possibly corresponds to TRBD2 (6 bases). The CDR3 covers 16 residues. Germline V gene lookup returns CDR1 SGHVS and CDR2 FQNEAQ. V was cut by 2 bases and J by 14 bases, with 27 bases left in between. The CDR3 bases are TGTGCCAGCAGCTTATCCTCCGCGGGACTGAGGGGTTTCGGCTACTTC. Protein product: CASSLSSAGLRGFGYF.

V and J are TRBV9 and TRBJ2-1, with 11 bases that match TRBD2. The CDR3 loop spans 16 amino acids. The V gene end was trimmed by 1 base and the J gene end by 6 bases; junction bases not matched to a gene: 6. Germline lookup yields CDR1 SGDLS and CDR2 YYNGEE. The CDR3 region is CASSVSFLAGGNEQFF. CDR3 nucleotides: TGTGCCAGCAGCGTATCCTTCCTAGCGGGAGGCAATGAGCAGTTCTTC.

In its sample, this clone was seen once. The chain uses TRBV7-8 and TRBJ1-2, with 12 bases lining up with TRBD1. J lost 5 bases, V lost 5 bases, and 12 bases had no gene match. This CDR3 is built from 17 residues. Looked up from germline, CDR1 is SGHVS and CDR2 is FQNEAQ. Here the CDR3 DNA reads TGTGCCAGCAGCCCTATTAGGGGACAGGGGGCTGGTTATGGCTACACCTTC. Amino acids: CASSPIRGQGAGYGYTF.

The chain joins TRBV6-7 to TRBJ2-2; the match to TRBD1 covers 7 bases. TRBV6-7 has ORF status, its function being uncertain. V was clipped by 4 bases and J by 12 bases; unmatched bases: 17. The CDR3 has 16 amino acids. The CDR3 coding sequence is TGTGCCAGCAGTTCCCTACAGGGGTTTGAGCATGAGAAGCTGTTTTTT. It is translated as CASSSLQGFEHEKLFF.

This chain joins TRBV7-3 and TRBJ1-5; no clear D. The length of the CDR3 is 15 residues. Trimming took 2 bases from V and 3 from J, leaving 11 bases between them. Germline V gene data show CDR1 as SGHTA and CDR2 as FQGTGA. The CDR3 DNA is TGTGCCAGCAGCTTAGGTTACGGCACCAATCAGCCCCAGCATTTT. This codes for CASSLGYGTNQPQHF.

V is TRBV5-6 and J is TRBJ1-1; D unclear. CDR1 SGHDT and CDR2 YYEEEE come from the germline V gene. Trimming stripped 4 bases from V and 4 bases from J, with 8 bases between. The CDR3 sequence is 12 residues long. CDR3 amino acids: CASSPVGTEAFF. CDR3 DNA sequence: TGTGCCAGCAGCCCCGTGGGCACTGAAGCTTTCTTT.

This clone was detected only once. The chain has TRBV7-9 and TRBJ1-4, with 9 bases identical to TRBD1. After removal of 5 bases from V and 8 bases from J, the junction contained 12 bases not matched to a gene. The CDR3 totals 16 residues. Germline V gene data show CDR1 as SEHNR and CDR2 as FQNEAQ (reference sequence). CDR3 sequence (DNA): TGTGCCAGCAGCCTCGACCCGGGACAGGGTTGGGAAAAACTGTTTTTT. Translated, it gives CASSLDPGQGWEKLFF.

Here the CDR3 DNA reads TGTGCCAGCAGTGGCCTGCAGGGGAACTATGGCTACACCTTC. It specifies CASSGLQGNYGYTF. J is TRBJ1-2 and V is TRBV4-2, with D possibly being TRBD1 (6 bases). Between the trimmed V and J ends, which lost 6 bases and 2 bases, there was a span of 13 bases. This CDR3 has 14 amino acids. Per germline, CDR1 LGHNA and CDR2 YNFKEQ.

The chain recombines TRBV4-1 with TRBJ1-6, with D uncertain. Germline CDR1 MGHRA, CDR2 YSYEKL. V was clipped by 7 bases and J by 0 bases, with 7 bases between them. The CDR3 has 14 residues. CDR3 sequence: CASNQISYNSPLHF. CDR3 nucleotides: TGCGCCAGCAACCAGATCTCCTATAATTCACCCCTCCACTTT.

The chain is built from TRBV30 and TRBJ2-7, with 8 bases identical to TRBD2. The CDR3 is 14 residues long. Germline CDR1 reads GTSNPN; CDR2 reads SVGIG (reference sequence). V shed 3 bases, J shed 4 bases, and the junction held 8 bases outside the gene matches. CDR3 protein: CAWSGTSGFYEQYF. The CDR3 DNA reads as TGTGCCTGGAGCGGTACTAGCGGCTTTTACGAGCAGTACTTC.

The chain couples TRBV4-3 to TRBJ2-5; a weak D match, TRBD1 (5 bases). V lost 4 bases and J lost 2, with 11 bases in between. This CDR3 contains 14 residues. Germline V gene sequence: CDR1 LGHNA, CDR2 YSLEER. CDR3 bases: TGCGCCAGCAGCCCCGACAGAAATCAAGAGACCCAGTACTTC. This encodes CASSPDRNQETQYF.

The chain couples TRBV2 to TRBJ2-5, with 7 bases that match TRBD1. The germline V gene has CDR1 SNHLY and CDR2 FYNNEI. Losses at the gene ends were 6 bases for V and 7 bases for J; bases not matched to a gene: 11. This CDR3 is built from 14 residues. CDR3 sequence reads: CASSVQGPMWTQYF. As DNA, the CDR3 is TGTGCCAGCAGCGTACAGGGGCCGATGTGGACCCAGTACTTC.

This chain joins TRBV27 and TRBJ2-3; the D is unclear. Trimming took off 4 bases at V and 2 bases at J, with 10 bases between the two ends. The CDR3 totals 14 residues. Germline V gives CDR1 MNHEY, CDR2 SMNVEV (reference sequence). As DNA, the CDR3 is TGTGCCAGCAGTTCCTCTCAGTCCACAGATACGCAGTATTTT. The encoded protein is CASSSSQSTDTQYF.

The J gene is TRBJ1-5, the V gene TRBV11-2; possible D gene TRBD1, 5 bases. The CDR3 is 16 amino acids. Trimming took off 1 base at V and 0 bases at J, with 10 bases between the two ends. Germline V gene data show CDR1 as SGHAT and CDR2 as FQNNGV. CDR3 nucleotides: TGTGCCAGCAGCTTAGTTGGGGGGACTAGCAATCAGCCCCAGCATTTT. Translation: CASSLVGGTSNQPQHF. The full variable domain, with the rest looked up from reference TRBV11-2 and TRBJ1-5, is EAGVAQSPRYKIIEKRQSVAFWCNPISGHATLYWYQQILGQGPKLLIQFQNNGVVDDSQLPKDRFSAERLKGVDSTLKIQPAKLEDSAVYLCASSLVGGTSNQPQHFGDGTRLSIL.

The rearrangement joins TRBV28 to TRBJ1-2; possible D gene TRBD1, 5 bases. V was trimmed by 7 bases and J by 8 bases, leaving 17 bases between them. This CDR3 is 13 amino acids long. Germline V gives CDR1 MDHEN, CDR2 SYDVKM. The CDR3 DNA sequence: TGTGCCAGCATTACTGGGACCCTCACCGGCTACACCTTC. It yields the protein CASITGTLTGYTF.

The chain uses TRBV6-1 and TRBJ2-7; D gene uncertain. The CDR3 sequence is 11 residues long. Germline loops: CDR1 MNHNS, CDR2 SASEGT. V was clipped by 5 bases and J by 7 bases, with 9 bases between them. The CDR3 here is CASSTPEEQYF. In DNA form, the CDR3 reads TGTGCCAGCAGTACCCCAGAAGAGCAGTACTTC.

This CDR3 is CASSLRTVGETQYF. The DNA of the CDR3 is TGTGCCAGCAGCTTAAGAACCGTGGGAGAGACCCAGTACTTC. The chain links TRBV7-2 to TRBJ2-5; the D is unclear. The V end lost 2 bases, the J end lost 4 bases, and 11 bases lay between the germline ends. Germline V gene data show CDR1 as SGHTA and CDR2 as FQGNSA. The CDR3 covers 14 residues.

The genes are TRBV7-2 and TRBJ2-3; the D gene could be TRBD1 or TRBD2 (6 bases each). Trimming left V 5 bases short and J 6 bases short, with 12 bases between. This CDR3 is built from 13 residues. Per germline, CDR1 SGHTA and CDR2 FQGNSA. The DNA for the CDR3 is TGTGCCAGCAGCCCCGGGGGCGGGGATACGCAGTATTTT. Translated, it gives CASSPGGGDTQYF. Supplemented by reference TRBV7-2 and TRBJ2-3, the full variable domain reads GAGVSQSPSNKVTEKGKDVELRCDPISGHTALYWYRQSLGQGLEFLIYFQGNSAPDKSGLPSDRFSAERTGGSVSTLTIQRTQQEDSAVYLCASSPGGGDTQYFGPGTRLTVL.